The T cell receptor beta chain under discussion was sequenced for a study of T cells in women clearing cervical HPV infection. On the study more broadly: Blood came at first lesion visit for cases, post-clearance for controls. Study-level findings and limits: Cases carried less TRBV6-7 than controls: about 0.1% versus 0.15%.

As for this clone: What it binds is not known. The DNA ends 3 residues before the CDR3 does, and the rest of the CDR3 is filled in from the germline J gene.

Data came from immunoSEQ multiplex PCR; TCRdb stores just in-frame clones and leaves some out. The listing records about 22,000 clones. This CDR3 contains 13 residues. Germline V gene lookup returns CDR1 SNHLY and CDR2 FYNNEI. The chain couples TRBV2 to TRBJ2-2; no definite D call. The sequenced material came from blood buffy coat. This clonotype was obtained from a woman aged 18-70 years with a cervical HPV16 infection that either progressed to CIN3+ or cleared (not recorded which). Incomplete CDR3 DNA: TGTGCCAGCAGTGAGCGAACTAATGAAAAG. It yields the protein CASSERTNEK. The full CDR3 is CASSERTNEKLFF.